This T cell receptor beta chain is drawn from a study of OX40 agonist ivuxolimab in advanced cancers. Data came from immunoSEQ multiplex PCR; TCRdb stores just in-frame clones and leaves some out. This sample has approximately 73,000 clones, with 85% to 90% found just once. Germline assignment: CDR1 MGHRA and CDR2 YSYEKL. This CDR3 region has 14 residues. Trimming left V 8 bases short and J 3 bases short, with 14 bases between. This chain connects TRBV4-1 to TRBJ1-5; the D is unclear. Specimen: CD4+ or CD8+ T cells sorted from blood, collected in a trial of the OX40 agonist ivuxolimab. This receptor was identified in an adult with an advanced solid tumor such as melanoma, head and neck, liver or kidney cancer. The DNA of the CDR3 is TGCGCCAGCCGGGCCCTAGGATTCAATCAGCCCCAGCATTTT. This encodes CASRALGFNQPQHF.